This TCR beta chain originates from a study of beta chain features in type 1 diabetes. On the study more broadly: Comparable age, gender and cell yields were observed in patients relative to healthy donors. Study-wide results and limits: Any role of HLA type in TCRB rearrangement remained unresolved here.

The table lists this clone with a few counts. What it recognizes is unknown. This CDR3 has 13 amino acids. The V gene's germline CDR1 is MGHDK and CDR2 SYGVNS. With 8 bases removed from V and 7 bases from J, the gap between germline ends came to 17 bases. The isolated RNA, all of it, was reverse transcribed, so expressed TCRB transcripts were what got sequenced. Average reads for naive, central memory and regulatory T cell samples were several million. TCRdb's table, derived via immunoSEQ multiplex PCR, lists solely in-frame clones and lacks some. The table records 250,000 to 300,000 clones, approximately 8% of them present only once.

The sample taken for sequencing was central memory CD4+ T cells from blood. This chain links TRBV25-1 with TRBJ2-5; TRBD1 is a possible D gene (5 bases). The receptor comes from a woman under 30 in good health. CDR3 nucleotide sequence: TGTGCCAGCCTGGGGCTAGAAGTGGGGACCCAGTACTTC. Translating gives CASLGLEVGTQYF.